This record looks at one T cell receptor (beta chain) sequence and its context. The antigen remains unidentified. These data are taken from a study of T cell responses to AZD1222 COVID-19 vaccine. Regarding the study as a whole: Nearly half of unique spike-specific TCRs reportedly avoided B.1.351 and B.1.1.7 mutated regions. Repertoire collection took place solely once the T cell response had peaked. The sample set comprised mostly white British donors with more females, and clonal diversity was possibly underestimated. Rises in breadth and depth of Spike-specific TCRs came after two AZD1222 doses.

The assay was immunoSEQ multiplex PCR, and TCRdb's table has in-frame clones only and misses some. Found here are some 30,000 clones, around 86% of them singletons; the top ten hold 11%. V was cut by 1 base and J by 6 bases, with 12 bases left in between. Per the germline V gene, CDR1 is SEHNR and CDR2 is FQNEAQ (reference sequence). The CDR3 runs 14 residues. This sequence joins TRBV7-9 and TRBJ1-1; D uncertain. The specimen comprised peripheral blood, sampled 28 days after the second AZD1222 dose. This TCR came from an adult who received the AZD1222 COVID-19 vaccine. CDR3 DNA: TGTGCCAGCAGCTTAGGGGGAGGGTATTCTGAAGCTTTCTTT. Translation: CASSLGGGYSEAFF.